The TCR beta chain under discussion was sequenced for a study of T cell changes during pregnancy in multiple sclerosis. Profiling relied on immunoSEQ multiplex PCR, and the TCRdb table lists in-frame clones only, not all of them. The table records over 80,000 clones, over 75% of them present only once. The V gene's germline CDR1 is MNHEY and CDR2 SVGAGI. The V gene lost 6 bases and the J gene lost 3 bases, with 11 bases spanning the gap. The CDR3 has 13 amino acids. This receptor was obtained from a female donor in good health, enrolled as a control in a pregnancy study. The source was peripheral blood, collected in the second trimester of pregnancy. The chain combines TRBV6-5 with TRBJ2-5; D unclear. This chain's CDR3 is CASSPPREETQYF. The CDR3 DNA reads TGTGCCAGCAGCCCCCCGCGAGAAGAGACCCAGTACTTC.